This T cell receptor (beta chain) was captured by sequencing in a study of neurological immune-mediated disorders. The making of cDNA relied on 5'RACE with 10-nucleotide random UMIs. TCRdb reprocessed the 5' RACE reads with MiXCR, giving one entry per CDR3 protein. Of 87,000 or so distinct CDR3 sequences listed, approximately 3.3% are singletons. Trimming stripped 0 bases from V and 4 bases from J, with 7 bases between. The germline gives CDR1 SQVTM, CDR2 ANQGSEA. CDR3 length equals 13 residues. Many counts were recorded for this clonotype. The rearrangement links TRBV29-1 to TRBJ2-1; D not resolved. The material sequenced was PBMCs. This TCR was sampled from a woman aged 18-30 years with multiple sclerosis. The CDR3 DNA follows: TGCAGCGTTGAAGAGCTCCAGTACAATGAGCAGTTCTTC. Protein sequence: CSVEELQYNEQFF.